Listed here is a single T cell receptor beta chain. This entry belongs to a study of blood T cell repertoires in COVID-19. Everyone who took part was roughly 18 to 90 years old, and they came from about 23 US areas. Participant-reported clinical history was the basis for cohort assignment. The study counted Cohort 3 donors as recovered given two negative PCRs, clearance, or symptom resolution. Sequencing used immunoSEQ multiplex PCR; TCRdb keeps in-frame clones, though not all of them. In the table there are roughly 370,000 clones, more than 75% of which are singletons. The CDR3 consists of 15 residues. V lost 6 bases and J lost 1; bases outside the gene matches: 6. Looked up from germline, CDR1 is KGHSH and CDR2 is LQKENI.

This rearrangement joins TRBV18 to TRBJ1-2; TRBD1 agrees at 9 bases. The sequencing input was PBMCs or T cells enriched from blood (not recorded which). The receptor comes from a woman aged 45-65 years who had recovered from COVID-19. The CDR3, as DNA: TGTGCCAGCTCCGCGGGACAGGGAAATAACTATGGCTACACCTTC. Translated, it gives CASSAGQGNNYGYTF.